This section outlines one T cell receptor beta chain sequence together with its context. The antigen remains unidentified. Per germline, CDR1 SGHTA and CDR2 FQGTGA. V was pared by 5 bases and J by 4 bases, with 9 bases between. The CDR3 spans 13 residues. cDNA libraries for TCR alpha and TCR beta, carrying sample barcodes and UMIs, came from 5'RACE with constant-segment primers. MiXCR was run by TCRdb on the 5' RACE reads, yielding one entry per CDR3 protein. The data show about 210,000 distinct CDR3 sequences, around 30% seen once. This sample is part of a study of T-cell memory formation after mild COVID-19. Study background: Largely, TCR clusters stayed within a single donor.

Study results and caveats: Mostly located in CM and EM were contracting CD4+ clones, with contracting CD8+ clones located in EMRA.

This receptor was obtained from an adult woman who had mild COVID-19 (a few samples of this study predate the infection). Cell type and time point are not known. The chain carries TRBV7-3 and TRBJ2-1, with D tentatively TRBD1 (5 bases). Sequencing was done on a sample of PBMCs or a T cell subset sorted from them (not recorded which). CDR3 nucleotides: TGTGCCAGCAGCCCTACAGGTTACAATGAGCAGTTCTTC. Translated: CASSPTGYNEQFF.